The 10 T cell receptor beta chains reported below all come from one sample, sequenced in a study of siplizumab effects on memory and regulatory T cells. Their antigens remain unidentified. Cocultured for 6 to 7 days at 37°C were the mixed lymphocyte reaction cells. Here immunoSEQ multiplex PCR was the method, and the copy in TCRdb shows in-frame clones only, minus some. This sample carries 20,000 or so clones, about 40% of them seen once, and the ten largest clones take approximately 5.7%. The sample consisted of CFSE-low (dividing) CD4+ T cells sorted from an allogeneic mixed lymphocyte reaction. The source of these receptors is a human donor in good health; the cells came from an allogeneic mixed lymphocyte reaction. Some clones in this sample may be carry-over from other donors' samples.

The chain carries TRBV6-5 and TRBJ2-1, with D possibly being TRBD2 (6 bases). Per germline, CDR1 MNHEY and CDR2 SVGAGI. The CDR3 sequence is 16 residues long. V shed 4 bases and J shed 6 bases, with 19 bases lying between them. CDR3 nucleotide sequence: TGTGCCAGCAGTTCCCTACCGGGACTGGGGGTCAATGAGCAGTTCTTC. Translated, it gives CASSSLPGLGVNEQFF.

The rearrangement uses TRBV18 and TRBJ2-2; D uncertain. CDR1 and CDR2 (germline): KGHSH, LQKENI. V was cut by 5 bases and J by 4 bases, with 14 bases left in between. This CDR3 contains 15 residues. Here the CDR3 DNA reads TGTGCCAGCTCAACCTTTAAGGCCGGCACCGGGGAGCTGTTTTTT. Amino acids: CASSTFKAGTGELFF. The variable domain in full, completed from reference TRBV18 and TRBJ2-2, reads NAGVMQNPRHLVRRRGQEARLRCSPMKGHSHVYWYRQLPEEGLKFMVYLQKENIIDESGMPKERFSAEFPKEGPSILRIQQVVRGDSAAYFCASSTFKAGTGELFFGEGSRLTVL.

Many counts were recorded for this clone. The CDR3 sequence: CASSLRGGTNTEAFF. CDR3 coding DNA: TGCGCCAGCAGCCTTCGAGGGGGGACGAACACTGAAGCTTTCTTT. This rearrangement joins TRBV5-1 to TRBJ1-1; weak D call: TRBD1 (6 bases). Trimming left V 4 bases short and J 1 base short, with 14 bases between. The CDR3 is made up of 15 amino acids. Germline V lookup: CDR1 SGHRS, CDR2 YFSETQ.

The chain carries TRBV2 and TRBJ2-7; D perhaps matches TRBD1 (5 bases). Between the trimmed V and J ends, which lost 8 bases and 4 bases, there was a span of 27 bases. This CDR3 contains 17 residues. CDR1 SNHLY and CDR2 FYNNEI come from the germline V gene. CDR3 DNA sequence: TGTGCCAGCTGCCGATCTCGACAGCCCCCGATATCTTACGAGCAGTACTTC. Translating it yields CASCRSRQPPISYEQYF. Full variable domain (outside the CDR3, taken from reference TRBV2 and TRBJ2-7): EPEVTQTPSHQVTQMGQEVILRCVPISNHLYFYWYRQILGQKVEFLVSFYNNEISEKSEIFDDQFSVERPDGSNFTLKIRSTKLEDSAMYFCASCRSRQPPISYEQYFGPGTRLTVT.

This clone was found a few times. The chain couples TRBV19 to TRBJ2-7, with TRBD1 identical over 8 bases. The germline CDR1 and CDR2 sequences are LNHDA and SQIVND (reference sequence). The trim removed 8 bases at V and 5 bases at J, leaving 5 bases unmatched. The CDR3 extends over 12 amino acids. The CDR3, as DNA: TGTGCCAGTGGACAGGGTGTCCACGAGCAGTACTTC. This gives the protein CASGQGVHEQYF.

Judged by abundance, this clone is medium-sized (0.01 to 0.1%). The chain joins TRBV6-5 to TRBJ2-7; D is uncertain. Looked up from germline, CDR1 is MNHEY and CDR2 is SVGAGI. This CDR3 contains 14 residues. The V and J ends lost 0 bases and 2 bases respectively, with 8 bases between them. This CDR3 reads CASSYSIGAYEQYF. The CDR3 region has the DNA TGTGCCAGCAGTTACTCGATTGGAGCCTACGAGCAGTACTTC.

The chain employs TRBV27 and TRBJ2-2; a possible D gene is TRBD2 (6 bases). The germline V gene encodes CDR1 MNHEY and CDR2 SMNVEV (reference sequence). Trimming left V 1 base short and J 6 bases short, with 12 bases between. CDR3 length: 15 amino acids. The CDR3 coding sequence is TGTGCCAGCAGTTTATGGGACTTAAGGGCCGGGGAGCTGTTTTTT. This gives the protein CASSLWDLRAGELFF.

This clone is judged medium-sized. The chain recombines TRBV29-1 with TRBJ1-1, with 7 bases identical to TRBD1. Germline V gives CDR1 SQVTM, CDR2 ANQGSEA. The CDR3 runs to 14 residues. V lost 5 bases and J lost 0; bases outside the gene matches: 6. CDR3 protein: CSVSPGQLNTEAFF. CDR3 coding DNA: TGCAGCGTTTCCCCGGGACAGCTGAACACTGAAGCTTTCTTT.

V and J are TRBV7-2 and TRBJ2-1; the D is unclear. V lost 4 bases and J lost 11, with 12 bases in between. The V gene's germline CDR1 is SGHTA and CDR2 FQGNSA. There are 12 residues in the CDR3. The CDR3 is CASSSLTNQQFF. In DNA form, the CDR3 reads TGTGCCAGCAGCTCGCTGACGAATCAGCAGTTCTTC.

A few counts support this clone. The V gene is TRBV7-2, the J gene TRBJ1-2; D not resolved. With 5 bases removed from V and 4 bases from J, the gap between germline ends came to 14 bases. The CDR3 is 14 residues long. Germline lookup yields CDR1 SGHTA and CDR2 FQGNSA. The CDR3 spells CASSLSVVVYGYTF. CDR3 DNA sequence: TGTGCCAGCAGCCTATCAGTTGTCGTCTATGGCTACACCTTC.